A selection of T cell receptor beta chains follows, all from one sample in a study of blood T cell repertoires in COVID-19. Produced via immunoSEQ multiplex PCR; TCRdb's table is partial and in-frame only. The table includes roughly 500,000 clones, 70% to 90% detected once. Input material: peripheral blood. The source is a human donor in a cohort sampled during active COVID-19. The CDR3 runs from the conserved cysteine through the conserved F or W. The D gene is left open where the match is weak. Clone size is not always given. Where it is, it says once, few, many or a class for expanded clones.

clone size | D gene | J gene | V gene | CDR3 DNA | CDR3 protein
once | TRBD2 | TRBJ2-2 | TRBV9 | TGTGCCAGCAGCGTAGCCCCGTCGGGCGGGAGGGTTACCGGGGAGCTGTTTTTT | CASSVAPSGGRVTGELFF
NA | TRBD1 | TRBJ2-7 | TRBV10-1 | TGCGCCAGCAGTGATTCCGGGACAGGGGTCCACGAGCAGTACTTC | CASSDSGTGVHEQYF
NA | NA | TRBJ2-3 | TRBV15 | TGTGCCACCAGCAGAGGTCGACAGGCCACAGATACGCAGTATTTT | CATSRGRQATDTQYF
NA | NA | TRBJ1-6 | TRBV6-5 | TGTGCCAGCAGCGTAAACCAGGCTTTCAATTCACCCCTCCACTTT | CASSVNQAFNSPLHF
NA | NA | TRBJ1-5 | TRBV28 | TGTGCCAGCATCGGGGGACGCAACAATCAGCCCCAGCATTTT | CASIGGRNNQPQHF
NA | NA | TRBJ1-2 | TRBV9 | TGTGCCAGCACTTTAGGGGTGGAGACGACGGGCTACACCTTC | CASTLGVETTGYTF
NA | NA | TRBJ2-3 | TRBV6-6 | TGTGCCAGCAGTTACGGTGGGGGCTATAGCACAGATACGCAGTATTTT | CASSYGGGYSTDTQYF
NA | TRBD2 | TRBJ2-5 | TRBV6-5 | TGTGCCAGCAGTCAAAGGACTAGCGGGAGGGAGACCCAGTACTTC | CASSQRTSGRETQYF
NA | TRBD2 | TRBJ2-1 | TRBV10-1 | TGCGCCAGCAAATCCCCACTAGCGGGAGGGCCCTCCTACAATGAGCAGTTCTTC | CASKSPLAGGPSYNEQFF
NA | TRBD1 | TRBJ1-4 | TRBV3-1/TRBV3-2 | TGTGCCAGCAGCCTAGCTACAGGGGTGGAAAAACTGTTTTTT | CASSLATGVEKLFF
NA | NA | TRBJ2-5 | TRBV6-5 | TGTGCCAGCAGCTTGCAGTTGAGGGAGACCCAGTACTTC | CASSLQLRETQYF
NA | NA | TRBJ2-7 | TRBV28 | TGTGCCAGCAAAGACGTCCGCGGGGCCTCCTACGAGCAGTACTTC | CASKDVRGASYEQYF
once | TRBD2 | TRBJ2-3 | TRBV30 | TGTGCCTGGAGTGTGCGGAGCGGGAGAGGAACAGATACGCAGTATTTT | CAWSVRSGRGTDTQYF
NA | NA | TRBJ1-1 | TRBV18 | TGTGCCAGCTCACCCCCAGCAGGGAACACTGAAGCTTTCTTT | CASSPPAGNTEAFF
once | NA | TRBJ2-7 | TRBV21-1 | TGTGCCAGCAGCAAAGAGGAGGGCCCCTACGAGCAGTACTTC | CASSKEEGPYEQYF
NA | NA | TRBJ1-1 | TRBV19 | TGTGCCAGTACCTACCGGGGGAACACTGAAGCTTTCTTT | CASTYRGNTEAFF
NA | TRBD1 | TRBJ1-2 | TRBV5-1 | TGCGCCAGCAGCCCGTGGGACAGGGCGACCGGCTACACCTTC | CASSPWDRATGYTF
few | TRBD1 | TRBJ1-2 | TRBV2 | TGTGCCAGCAGGACCGGGACAGGGAGCAACTATGGCTACACCTTC | CASRTGTGSNYGYTF
NA | TRBD1 | TRBJ1-4 | TRBV27 | TGTGCCAGCTACCACCGGACAGGCTCGAATGAAAAACTGTTTTTT | CASYHRTGSNEKLFF
NA | TRBD2 | TRBJ2-4 | TRBV7-9 | TGTGCCAGCAGCTTCGGGGGGTCCAAAAACATTCAGTACTTC | CASSFGGSKNIQYF
NA | NA | TRBJ1-3 | TRBV6-2/TRBV6-3 | TGTGCCAGCAGTTGGGGCAGGAGCTCTGGAAACACCATATATTTT | CASSWGRSSGNTIYF
NA | TRBD1 | TRBJ1-2 | TRBV28 | TGTGCCAGCAGTCCAGTAGCGACAGGGAGCTATGGCTACACCTTC | CASSPVATGSYGYTF
NA | NA | TRBJ2-7 | TRBV5-1 | TGCGCCAGCAGCTTGGATGGTCCGGAGGGCGAGCAGTACTTC | CASSLDGPEGEQYF
NA | NA | TRBJ2-5 | TRBV24-1 | TGTGCCACCAGTGATTCAGGGGATGGAGAGACCCAGTACTTC | CATSDSGDGETQYF
NA | NA | TRBJ1-4 | TRBV5-6 | TGTGCCAGCAAAGCTTGGGGCGGTGAAAAACTGTTTTTT | CASKAWGGEKLFF
NA | NA | TRBJ1-1 | TRBV3-1/TRBV3-2 | TGTGCCAGCAGCCAACTGTCGAGTAGAAACACTGAAGCTTTCTTT | CASSQLSSRNTEAFF
NA | NA | TRBJ1-1 | TRBV7-2 | TGTGCCAGCGCCTCGGGGTTGACGAACACTGAAGCTTTCTTT | CASASGLTNTEAFF
NA | TRBD1 | TRBJ2-1 | TRBV6-5 | TGTGCCAGCAGCCTCAGACAGGGGGGGTGGAATGAGCAGTTCTTC | CASSLRQGGWNEQFF
NA | NA | TRBJ1-1 | TRBV12-3/TRBV12-4 | TGTGCCAGCAGTTATGGACAGAACACTGAAGCTTTCTTT | CASSYGQNTEAFF
few | NA | TRBJ1-2 | TRBV29-1 | TGCAGCGTTGGGCAGGATAAATATGGCTACACCTTC | CSVGQDKYGYTF